This is a list of T cell receptor beta chains from one sample in a study of response to subunit inactivated influenza vaccine. TCRdb redid the calling of the RT-PCR reads with MiXCR, one entry per CDR3 protein. Of about 520,000 distinct CDR3 sequences listed, roughly 25% are singletons. Sequences were derived from CD4+ T cells sorted from PBMCs, sampled 5 days after vaccination. These receptors all come from a man aged 50 to 60 who received an inactivated influenza vaccine. The conserved cysteine and the conserved F or W are not part of the CDR3 here. Some rows have no size entry. The others give once, few or many, or a class for an expanded clone.

TRBJ2-6 | - | TRBV4-3 | ASSQDQGAVLVSGANVLT
TRBJ2-3 | - | TRBV4-3 | ASSQDTLSDTQY
TRBJ2-3 | - | TRBV3-1 | ASSSPRGASTDTQY
TRBJ2-7 | once | TRBV20-1 | SARTSGPYEQY
TRBJ2-7 | few | TRBV7-2 | ASSLGATGPYEQY
TRBJ2-3 | few | TRBV20-1 | SASRRRRLAGDITDTQY
TRBJ2-7 | - | TRBV18 | ASSPWNGDEQY
TRBJ2-3 | - | TRBV27 | ASSFLTADTQY
TRBJ1-5 | few | TRBV7-6 | ASSQLTGYNQPQH
TRBJ2-7 | few | TRBV10-3 | AISESDGGAEQY
TRBJ2-1 | few | TRBV12-3/TRBV12-4 | ASSLSASGGSYNEQF
TRBJ2-7 | few | TRBV6-8 | ASRNYYPASYEQY
TRBJ2-6 | - | TRBV12-3/TRBV12-4 | ASSFARRANVLT
TRBJ2-1 | - | TRBV21-1 | ASSARDSDSYNEQF
TRBJ2-1 | - | TRBV5-5 | ASSSEGQSYNEQF
TRBJ2-7 | few | TRBV6-2/TRBV6-3 | ASSGGVRPYEQY
TRBJ1-1 | - | TRBV18 | ASSPSENTEAF
TRBJ2-1 | - | TRBV7-6 | ASSSRAGLHHEQF
TRBJ1-4 | - | TRBV6-5 | ASSYRPRDSSNEKLF
TRBJ1-2 | - | TRBV20-1 | SAWDRGEYGYT
TRBJ1-5 | few | TRBV6-1 | ASRHRGFNQPQH
TRBJ2-5 | many | TRBV29-1 | SVATGTGQETQY
TRBJ2-1 | - | TRBV28 | ASSPPGQGRRGSYNEQF
TRBJ2-5 | - | TRBV10-3 | AIGVAGGTQETQY